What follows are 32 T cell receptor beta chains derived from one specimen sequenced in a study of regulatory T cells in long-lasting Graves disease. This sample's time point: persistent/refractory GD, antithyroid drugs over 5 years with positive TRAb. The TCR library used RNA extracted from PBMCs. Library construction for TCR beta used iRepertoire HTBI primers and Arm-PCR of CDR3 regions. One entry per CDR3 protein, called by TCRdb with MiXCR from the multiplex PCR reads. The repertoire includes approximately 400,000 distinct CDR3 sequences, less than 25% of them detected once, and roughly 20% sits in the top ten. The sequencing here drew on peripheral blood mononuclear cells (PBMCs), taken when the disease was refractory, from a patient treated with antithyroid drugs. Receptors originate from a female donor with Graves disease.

This chain's CDR3 is CASSPFGAAVYEQYF. The CDR3 nucleotides are TGTGCCAGCTCACCCTTCGGAGCGGCGGTCTACGAGCAGTACTTC. The chain carries TRBV18 and TRBJ2-7; D may be TRBD2 (5 bases). The V end lost 3 bases, the J end lost 3 bases, and 15 bases lay between the germline ends. Germline-derived CDR1 and CDR2 are KGHSH and LQKENI. The CDR3 extends over 15 amino acids.

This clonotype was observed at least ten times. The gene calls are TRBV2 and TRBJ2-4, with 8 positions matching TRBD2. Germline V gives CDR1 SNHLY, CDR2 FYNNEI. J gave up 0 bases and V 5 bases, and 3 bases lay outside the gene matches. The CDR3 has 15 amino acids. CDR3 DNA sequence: TGTGCCAGCAGTCCCACTAGCGGAGCCAAAAACATTCAGTACTTC. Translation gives CASSPTSGAKNIQYF.

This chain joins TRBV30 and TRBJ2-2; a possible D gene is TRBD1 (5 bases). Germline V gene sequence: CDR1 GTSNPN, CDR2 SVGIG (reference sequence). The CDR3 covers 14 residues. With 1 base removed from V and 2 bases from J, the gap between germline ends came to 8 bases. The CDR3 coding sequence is TGTGCCTGGAGTGGGGGCGCCAACACCGGGGAGCTGTTTTTT. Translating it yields CAWSGGANTGELFF.

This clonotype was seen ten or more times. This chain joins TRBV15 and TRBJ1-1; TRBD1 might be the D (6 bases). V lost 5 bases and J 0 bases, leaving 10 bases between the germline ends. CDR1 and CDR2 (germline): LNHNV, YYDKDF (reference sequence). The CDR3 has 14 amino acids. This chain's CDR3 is CATSRTDLNTEAFF. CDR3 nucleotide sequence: TGTGCCACCAGCCGGACAGACTTGAACACTGAAGCTTTCTTT. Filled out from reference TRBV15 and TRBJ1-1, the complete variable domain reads DAMVIQNPRYQVTQFGKPVTLSCSQTLNHNVMYWYQQKSSQAPKLLFHYYDKDFNNEADTPDNFQSRRPNTSFCFLDIRSPGLGDTAMYLCATSRTDLNTEAFFGQGTRLTVV.

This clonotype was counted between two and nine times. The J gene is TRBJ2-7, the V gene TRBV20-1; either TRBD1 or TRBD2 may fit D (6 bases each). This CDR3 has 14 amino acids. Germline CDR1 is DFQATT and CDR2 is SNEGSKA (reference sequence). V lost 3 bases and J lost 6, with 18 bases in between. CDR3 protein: CSARMGVEGGEQYF. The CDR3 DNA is TGCAGTGCTAGGATGGGAGTGGAGGGGGGCGAGCAGTACTTC.

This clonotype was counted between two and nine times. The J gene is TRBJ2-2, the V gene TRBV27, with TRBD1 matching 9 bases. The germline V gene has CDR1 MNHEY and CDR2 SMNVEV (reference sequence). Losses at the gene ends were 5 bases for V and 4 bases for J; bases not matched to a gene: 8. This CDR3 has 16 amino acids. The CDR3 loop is CASSPPTGGITGELFF. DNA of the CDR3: TGTGCCAGCAGTCCCCCGACAGGGGGGATCACCGGGGAGCTGTTTTTT.

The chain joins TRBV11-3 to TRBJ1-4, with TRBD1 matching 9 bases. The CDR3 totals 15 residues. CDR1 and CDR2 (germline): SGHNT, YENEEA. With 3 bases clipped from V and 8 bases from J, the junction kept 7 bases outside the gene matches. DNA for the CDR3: TGTGCCAGCAGCTTTGTGACAGGGGGAGGAGAAAAACTGTTTTTT. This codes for CASSFVTGGGEKLFF.

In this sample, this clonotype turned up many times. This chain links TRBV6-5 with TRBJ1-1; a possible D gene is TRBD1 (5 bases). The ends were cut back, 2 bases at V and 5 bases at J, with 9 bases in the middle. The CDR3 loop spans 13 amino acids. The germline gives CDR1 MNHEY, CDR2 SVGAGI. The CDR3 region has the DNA TGTGCCAGCAGTTACCTGGGGCAGACTGAAGCTTTCTTT. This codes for CASSYLGQTEAFF.

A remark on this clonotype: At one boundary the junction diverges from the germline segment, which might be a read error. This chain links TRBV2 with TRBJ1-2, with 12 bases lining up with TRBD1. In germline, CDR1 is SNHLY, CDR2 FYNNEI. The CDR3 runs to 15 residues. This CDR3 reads CVSSGGGTGGNGYTF. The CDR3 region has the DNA TGTGTCAGCAGTGGAGGTGGGACAGGGGGCAATGGCTACACCTTC.

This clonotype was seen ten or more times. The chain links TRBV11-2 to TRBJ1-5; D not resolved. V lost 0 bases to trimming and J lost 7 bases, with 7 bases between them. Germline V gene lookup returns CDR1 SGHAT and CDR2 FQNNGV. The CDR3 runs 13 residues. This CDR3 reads CASSLEAGQPQHF. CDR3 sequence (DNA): TGTGCCAGCAGCTTAGAGGCAGGACAGCCCCAGCATTTT.

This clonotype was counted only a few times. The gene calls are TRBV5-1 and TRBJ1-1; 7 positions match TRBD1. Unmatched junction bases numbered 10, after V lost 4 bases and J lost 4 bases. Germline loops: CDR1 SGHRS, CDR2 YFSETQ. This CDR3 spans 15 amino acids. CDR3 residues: CASSATGDGSTEAFF. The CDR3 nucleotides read TGCGCCAGCAGCGCAACAGGGGATGGGAGCACTGAAGCTTTCTTT.

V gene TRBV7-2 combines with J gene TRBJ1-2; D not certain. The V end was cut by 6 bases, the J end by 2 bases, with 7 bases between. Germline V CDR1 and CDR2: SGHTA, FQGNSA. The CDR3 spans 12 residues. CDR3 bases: TGTGCCAGCAGAGAGGGCAACTATGGCTACACCTTC. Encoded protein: CASREGNYGYTF.

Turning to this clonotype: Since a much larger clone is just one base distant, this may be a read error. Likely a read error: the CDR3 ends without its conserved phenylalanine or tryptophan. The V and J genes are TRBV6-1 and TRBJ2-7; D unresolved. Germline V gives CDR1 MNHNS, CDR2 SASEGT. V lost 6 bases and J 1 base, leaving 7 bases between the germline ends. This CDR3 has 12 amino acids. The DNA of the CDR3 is TGTGCCAGCAGCCCCGAGTCCTACGAGCAGTACTCC. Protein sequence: CASSPESYEQYS.

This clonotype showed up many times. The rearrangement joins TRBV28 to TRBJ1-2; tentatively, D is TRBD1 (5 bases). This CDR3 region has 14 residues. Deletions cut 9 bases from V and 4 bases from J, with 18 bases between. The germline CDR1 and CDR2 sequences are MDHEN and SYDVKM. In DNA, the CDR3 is TGTGCCAGTTTCTCGCGGGGACGGGGCTATGGCTACACCTTC. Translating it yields CASFSRGRGYGYTF.

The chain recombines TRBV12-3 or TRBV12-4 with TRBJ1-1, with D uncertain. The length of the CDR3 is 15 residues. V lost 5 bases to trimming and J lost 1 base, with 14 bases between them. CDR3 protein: CASSPVGWGNTEAFF. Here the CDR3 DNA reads TGTGCCAGCAGTCCGGTGGGTTGGGGGAACACTGAAGCTTTCTTT.

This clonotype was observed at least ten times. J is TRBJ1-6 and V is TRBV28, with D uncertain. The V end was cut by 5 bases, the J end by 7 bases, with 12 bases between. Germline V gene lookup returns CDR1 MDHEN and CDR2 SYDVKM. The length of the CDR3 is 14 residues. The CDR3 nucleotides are TGTGCCAGCAGTCCAGCCATACCAAATTCACCCCTCCACTTT. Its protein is CASSPAIPNSPLHF.

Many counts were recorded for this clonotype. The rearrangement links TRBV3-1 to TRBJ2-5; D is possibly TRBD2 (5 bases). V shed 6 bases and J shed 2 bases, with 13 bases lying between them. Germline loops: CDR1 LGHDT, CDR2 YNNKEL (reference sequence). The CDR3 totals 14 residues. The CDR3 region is CASRLGLPQETQYF. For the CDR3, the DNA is TGTGCCAGCAGACTTGGACTGCCACAAGAGACCCAGTACTTC.

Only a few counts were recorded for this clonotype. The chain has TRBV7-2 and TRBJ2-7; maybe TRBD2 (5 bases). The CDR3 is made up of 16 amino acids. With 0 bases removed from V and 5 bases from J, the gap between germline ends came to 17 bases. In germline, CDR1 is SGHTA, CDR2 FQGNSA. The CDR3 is CASSLAVVRGPHEQYF. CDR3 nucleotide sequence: TGTGCCAGCAGCTTAGCAGTGGTGCGAGGGCCCCACGAGCAGTACTTC.

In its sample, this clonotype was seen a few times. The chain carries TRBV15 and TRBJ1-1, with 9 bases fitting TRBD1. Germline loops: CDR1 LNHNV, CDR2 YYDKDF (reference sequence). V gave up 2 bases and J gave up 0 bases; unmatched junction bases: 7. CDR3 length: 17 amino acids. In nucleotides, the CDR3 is TGTGCCACCAGCAGAATGACAGGGGGACACTTGAACACTGAAGCTTTCTTT. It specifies CATSRMTGGHLNTEAFF.

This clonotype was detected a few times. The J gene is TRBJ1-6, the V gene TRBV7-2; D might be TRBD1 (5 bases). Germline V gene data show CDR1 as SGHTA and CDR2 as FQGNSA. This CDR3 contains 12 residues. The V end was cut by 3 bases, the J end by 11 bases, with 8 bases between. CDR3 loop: CASSFGDPPLHF. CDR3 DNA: TGTGCCAGCAGCTTCGGGGACCCACCCCTCCACTTT.

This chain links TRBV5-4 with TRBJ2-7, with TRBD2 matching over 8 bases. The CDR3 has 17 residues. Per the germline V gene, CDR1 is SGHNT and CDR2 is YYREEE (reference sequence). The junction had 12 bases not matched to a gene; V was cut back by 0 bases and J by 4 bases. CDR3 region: CASSLDPGTAGGYEQYF. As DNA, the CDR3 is TGTGCCAGCAGCTTGGACCCAGGGACCGCGGGAGGTTACGAGCAGTACTTC.

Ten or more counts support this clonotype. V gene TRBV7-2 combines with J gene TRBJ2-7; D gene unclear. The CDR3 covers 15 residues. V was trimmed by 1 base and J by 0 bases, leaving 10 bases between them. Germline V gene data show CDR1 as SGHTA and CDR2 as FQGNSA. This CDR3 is CASSLGGRSSYEQYF. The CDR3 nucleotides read TGTGCCAGCAGCTTAGGAGGCAGGAGCTCCTACGAGCAGTACTTC.

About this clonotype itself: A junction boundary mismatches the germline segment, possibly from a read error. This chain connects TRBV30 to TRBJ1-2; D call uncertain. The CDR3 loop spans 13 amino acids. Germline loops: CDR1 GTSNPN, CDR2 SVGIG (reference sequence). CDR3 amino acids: CAWSVRGVTGCTF. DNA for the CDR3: TGTGCCTGGAGTGTACGTGGGGTGACTGGCTGCACCTTC.

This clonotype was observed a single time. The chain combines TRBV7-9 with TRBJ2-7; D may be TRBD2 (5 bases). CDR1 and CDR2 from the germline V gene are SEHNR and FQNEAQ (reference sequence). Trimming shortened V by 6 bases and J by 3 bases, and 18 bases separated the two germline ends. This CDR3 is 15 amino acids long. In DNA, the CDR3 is TGTGCCAGCAGACCAGACGAAGCGGCCCTCTACGAGCAGTACTTC. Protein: CASRPDEAALYEQYF.

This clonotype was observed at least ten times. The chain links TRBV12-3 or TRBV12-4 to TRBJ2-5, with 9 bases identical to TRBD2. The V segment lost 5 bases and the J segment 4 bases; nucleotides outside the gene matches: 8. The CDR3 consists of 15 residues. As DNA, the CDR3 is TGTGCCAGCAGTCCACCGATAGCGGGAGTAGAGACCCAGTACTTC. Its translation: CASSPPIAGVETQYF.

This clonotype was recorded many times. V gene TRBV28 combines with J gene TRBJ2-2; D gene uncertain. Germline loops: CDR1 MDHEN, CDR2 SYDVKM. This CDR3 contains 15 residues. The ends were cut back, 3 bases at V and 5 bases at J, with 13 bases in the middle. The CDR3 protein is CASSLASDATGELFF. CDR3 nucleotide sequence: TGTGCCAGCAGTTTGGCGTCGGACGCAACCGGGGAGCTGTTTTTT.

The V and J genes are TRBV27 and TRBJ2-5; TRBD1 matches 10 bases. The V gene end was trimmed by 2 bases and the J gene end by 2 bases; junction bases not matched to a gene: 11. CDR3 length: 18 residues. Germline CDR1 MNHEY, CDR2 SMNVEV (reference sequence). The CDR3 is CASSLQRGTGVGQETQYF. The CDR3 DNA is TGTGCCAGCAGTTTACAACGGGGGACAGGGGTAGGACAAGAGACCCAGTACTTC.

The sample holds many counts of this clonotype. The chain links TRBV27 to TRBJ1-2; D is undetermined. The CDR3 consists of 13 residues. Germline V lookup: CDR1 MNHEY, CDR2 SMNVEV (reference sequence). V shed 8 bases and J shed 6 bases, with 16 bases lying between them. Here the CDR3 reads CASGPATGHGYTF. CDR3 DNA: TGTGCCAGCGGACCCGCGACCGGGCATGGCTACACCTTC.

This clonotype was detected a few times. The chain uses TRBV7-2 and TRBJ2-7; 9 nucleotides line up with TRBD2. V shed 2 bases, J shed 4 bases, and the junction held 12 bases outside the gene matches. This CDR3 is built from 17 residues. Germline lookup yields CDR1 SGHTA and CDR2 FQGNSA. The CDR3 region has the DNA TGTGCCAGCAGCTTAAGGGGGGGTCTAGCGGGATTTTACGAGCAGTACTTC. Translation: CASSLRGGLAGFYEQYF.

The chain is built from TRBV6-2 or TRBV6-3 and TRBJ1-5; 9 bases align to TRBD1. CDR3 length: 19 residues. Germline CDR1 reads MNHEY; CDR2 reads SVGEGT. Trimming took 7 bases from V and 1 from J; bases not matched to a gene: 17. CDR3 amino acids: CASTSKVGTGILSNQPQHF. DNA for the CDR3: TGTGCCAGCACCTCCAAAGTAGGGACAGGGATTCTAAGCAATCAGCCCCAGCATTTT.

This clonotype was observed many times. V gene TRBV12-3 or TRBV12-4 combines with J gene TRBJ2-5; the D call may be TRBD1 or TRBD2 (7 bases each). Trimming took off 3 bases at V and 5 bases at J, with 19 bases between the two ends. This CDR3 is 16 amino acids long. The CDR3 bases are TGTGCCAGCAGTTTTGGGAGGGGGCGCTTTGAGGAGACCCAGTACTTC. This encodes CASSFGRGRFEETQYF.

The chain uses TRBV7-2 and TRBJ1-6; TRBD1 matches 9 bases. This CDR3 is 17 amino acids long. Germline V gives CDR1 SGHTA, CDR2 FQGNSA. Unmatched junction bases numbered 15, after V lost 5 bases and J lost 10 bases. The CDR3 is CASSPIMAGTGRSPLHF. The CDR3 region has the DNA TGTGCCAGCAGCCCTATTATGGCCGGGACAGGGAGGTCACCCCTCCACTTT.